Sequencing of this T cell receptor beta chain was carried out in a study of T cells in Graves' hyperthyroidism and ophthalmopathy. Study overall: The initial diagnosis was the point when peripheral blood was collected, ahead of any treatment.

The diagnoses drew upon clinical symptoms, serum thyroxine and TRAb, thyroid ultrasound and orbital computed tomography. The V gene lost 3 bases and the J gene lost 3 bases, with 8 bases spanning the gap. The CDR3 sequence is 13 residues long. Using RNA transcripts as the source, TCR beta CDR3 regions were amplified. TCR CDR3 regions were first amplified by RT-PCR with HTBI primers. From the multiplex PCR reads, TCRdb called clonotypes with MiXCR, one entry per CDR3 protein. The sample contains about 270,000 distinct CDR3 sequences, about 20% of which appear only once. Notes on the study in general: Blood samples included most of the expanded thyroid clonotypes exceeding 0.001.

A remark on this clonotype: Antigen: not known. The CDR3 ends on some other residue instead of the conserved phenylalanine or tryptophan, so this is likely a read error.

This sequence originates from a man aged 25 to 45 with Graves' ophthalmopathy. The V call is TRBV12-3 or TRBV12-4, the J call TRBJ1-2; D is ambiguous. Sequences were obtained from blood. CDR3: CASSFRGDYGYTL. CDR3 nucleotide sequence: TGTGCCAGCAGTTTCCGCGGGGACTATGGCTACACCCTC.